One sample yielded the 27 T cell receptor beta chains listed below, sequenced in a study of T cell responses to AZD1222 COVID-19 vaccine (dated by TCRdb to the early 2020s). The time point label here, explained by the study, means: baseline before first vaccination. Library creation used the immunoSEQ multiplex PCR assay. TCRdb obtained this table from immuneACCESS and retained in-frame rearrangements with V and J assigned. These tables miss some clones; where compared with another copy, unresolved V genes account for less than half of the shortfall, and the remainder is unexplained. The sample includes approximately 120,000 clones, with around nine tenths observed a single time. Approximately 12% of the sample belongs to the ten largest clones. The sequencing here drew on peripheral blood, taken on day 0 of AZD1222 vaccination. These receptors originate from an adult in good health.

This clone turned up a few times. The chain links TRBV29-1 to TRBJ1-1; possibly TRBD1 for D (5 bases). The CDR3 is 11 amino acids. V was cut by 4 bases and J by 3 bases, with 6 bases left in between. Germline assignment: CDR1 SQVTM and CDR2 ANQGSEA. The CDR3 coding sequence is TGCAGCGTTGGACAGTACACTGAAGCTTTCTTT. Protein sequence: CSVGQYTEAFF.

The chain combines TRBV13 with TRBJ2-5, with TRBD1 matching 7 bases. Per germline, CDR1 PRHDT and CDR2 FYEKMQ (reference sequence). The J segment lost 5 bases and the V segment lost 0 bases, leaving 15 bases of the junction unmatched. The CDR3 is made up of 18 amino acids. The CDR3 loop is CASSLGLRGTAVTETQYF. DNA of the CDR3: TGTGCCAGCAGCTTAGGCTTAAGGGGGACAGCCGTTACGGAGACCCAGTACTTC. The full variable domain, completed using reference TRBV13 and TRBJ2-5, is AAGVIQSPRHLIKEKRETATLKCYPIPRHDTVYWYQQGPGQDPQFLISFYEKMQSDKGSIPDRFSAQQFSDYHSELNMSSLELGDSALYFCASSLGLRGTAVTETQYFGPGTRLLVL.

There are a few counts of this clone. The rearrangement links TRBV28 to TRBJ2-5; 7 bases are shared with TRBD2. Trimming took 5 bases from V and 5 from J; bases not matched to a gene: 11. The length of the CDR3 is 15 residues. Germline lookup yields CDR1 MDHEN and CDR2 SYDVKM. The CDR3 here is CASSLHNGGRETQYF. The CDR3 DNA is TGTGCCAGCAGTCTCCACAACGGGGGGAGGGAGACCCAGTACTTC. Full variable domain (rest looked up from reference TRBV28 and TRBJ2-5): DVKVTQSSRYLVKRTGEKVFLECVQDMDHENMFWYRQDPGLGLRLIYFSYDVKMKEKGDIPEGYSVSREKKERFSLILESASTNQTSMYLCASSLHNGGRETQYFGPGTRLLVL.

The J gene is TRBJ2-7, the V gene TRBV11-1, with 9 bases fitting TRBD1. The CDR3 totals 14 residues. The V and J ends lost 5 bases and 5 bases, in that order; junction bases with no gene match: 7. Per germline, CDR1 SGHAT and CDR2 FQDESV (reference sequence). In nucleotides, the CDR3 is TGTGCCAGCAGCCCTCGGGACAGGGCAAACGAGCAGTACTTC. Translated, it gives CASSPRDRANEQYF.

The CDR3 here is CASSSLTETQYF. For the CDR3, the DNA is TGTGCCAGCTCATCGCTGACGGAGACCCAGTACTTC. This chain links TRBV18 with TRBJ2-5, with unresolved D. CDR1 and CDR2 (germline): KGHSH, LQKENI. With 5 bases removed from V and 5 bases from J, the gap between germline ends came to 9 bases. The CDR3 is made up of 12 amino acids.

This chain joins TRBV28 and TRBJ1-2; TRBD1 might be the D (5 bases). Germline V CDR1 and CDR2: MDHEN, SYDVKM. Trimming shortened V by 7 bases and J by 4 bases, and 16 bases separated the two germline ends. The CDR3 sequence is 14 residues long. The CDR3, as DNA: TGTGCCAGCACCATCGTGGGGGGGGGCTATGGCTACACCTTC. It yields the protein CASTIVGGGYGYTF.

The chain joins TRBV27 to TRBJ2-5, with D perhaps assigned TRBD1 or TRBD2 (5 bases each). The CDR3 runs 14 residues. The germline V and J ends were trimmed by 6 bases and 2 bases, with 13 bases remaining between them. Germline CDR1 MNHEY, CDR2 SMNVEV (reference sequence). The chain's CDR3 is CASRRDPGQETQYF. The CDR3, as DNA: TGTGCCAGCAGACGGGACCCGGGGCAAGAGACCCAGTACTTC.

V usage is TRBV19 and J usage is TRBJ2-5; D may match TRBD1 or TRBD2 (6 bases each). V dropped 4 bases and J dropped 4 bases, with 10 bases sitting between them. The CDR3 spans 13 residues. Germline CDR1 reads LNHDA; CDR2 reads SQIVND (reference sequence). The CDR3 region is CASSRGAGETQYF. In DNA form, the CDR3 reads TGTGCCAGTAGTAGGGGGGCAGGAGAGACCCAGTACTTC.

The chain uses TRBV5-1 and TRBJ1-5, with 7 bases that match TRBD1. This CDR3 comprises 16 residues. The junction had 7 bases not matched to a gene; V was cut back by 0 bases and J by 4 bases. The germline V gene has CDR1 SGHRS and CDR2 YFSETQ. CDR3 DNA sequence: TGCGCCAGCAGCTTGGATGGACAGGCGACAAATCAGCCCCAGCATTTT. It specifies CASSLDGQATNQPQHF.

This chain joins TRBV5-6 and TRBJ1-6; 7 nucleotides agree with TRBD1. Germline assignment: CDR1 SGHDT and CDR2 YYEEEE. The V and J ends lost 4 bases and 4 bases, in that order; junction bases with no gene match: 11. The CDR3 has 17 residues. CDR3 protein: CASSPSRDREYNSPLHF. The DNA for the CDR3 is TGTGCCAGCAGCCCAAGCCGGGACAGAGAGTATAATTCACCCCTCCACTTT. Full variable domain (missing parts from reference TRBV5-6 and TRBJ1-6): DAGVTQSPTHLIKTRGQQVTLRCSPKSGHDTVSWYQQALGQGPQFIFQYYEEEERQRGNFPDRFSGHQFPNYSSELNVNALLLGDSALYLCASSPSRDREYNSPLHFGNGTRLTVT.

The chain links TRBV5-1 to TRBJ2-7, with 12 bases lining up with TRBD2. With V trimmed by 0 bases and J by 5 bases, 3 bases remained unmatched. Germline V gene sequence: CDR1 SGHRS, CDR2 YFSETQ. The CDR3 sequence is 15 residues long. The CDR3 DNA is TGCGCCAGCAGCTTGGGGACTAGCGGGATCAACGAGCAGTACTTC. This sequence encodes CASSLGTSGINEQYF.

The chain recombines TRBV5-1 with TRBJ2-3, with D possibly called TRBD1 or TRBD2 (5 bases each). The length of the CDR3 is 14 residues. Deletions cut 4 bases from V and 4 bases from J, with 13 bases between. Looked up from germline, CDR1 is SGHRS and CDR2 is YFSETQ. The chain's CDR3 is CASSHGTDPDTQYF. The CDR3, as DNA: TGCGCCAGCAGCCACGGGACGGACCCAGATACGCAGTATTTT.

V is TRBV7-9 and J is TRBJ2-5, with a tentative D call TRBD2 (6 bases). The CDR3 spans 15 residues. Germline values: CDR1 SEHNR, CDR2 FQNEAQ (reference sequence). V shed 8 bases and J shed 5 bases, with 21 bases lying between them. CDR3 sequence (DNA): TGTGCCAGCCTCGACCCGGGACTCCCGGGGGAGACCCAGTACTTC. This encodes CASLDPGLPGETQYF.

The chain links TRBV15 to TRBJ1-5; D gene uncertain. The CDR3 consists of 14 residues. CDR1 LNHNV and CDR2 YYDKDF come from the germline V gene (reference sequence). V gave up 5 bases and J gave up 4 bases, with 12 bases separating them. The CDR3 DNA is TGTGCCACCAGCCCGGGCTCGAAGAATCAGCCCCAGCATTTT. This encodes CATSPGSKNQPQHF.

The sample holds one count of this clone. The V call is TRBV19, the J call TRBJ2-7, with D maybe TRBD2 (6 bases). The CDR3 extends over 13 amino acids. Deletions cut 6 bases from V and 5 bases from J, with 14 bases between. The germline gives CDR1 LNHDA, CDR2 SQIVND (reference sequence). CDR3 sequence (DNA): TGTGCCAGTAGCGAAGGAGGGGATCACGAGCAGTACTTC. It encodes CASSEGGDHEQYF.

This clone was seen only a few times. The chain employs TRBV19 and TRBJ2-2; TRBD2 matches 7 bases. Germline CDR1 is LNHDA and CDR2 is SQIVND (reference sequence). The CDR3 spans 15 residues. Trimming removed 0 bases from V and 7 bases from J; junction bases left unmatched: 5. The CDR3 region is CASSIEGTKGGELFF. In DNA form, the CDR3 reads TGTGCCAGTAGTATAGAGGGGACTAAAGGCGGGGAGCTGTTTTTT.

The chain recombines TRBV19 with TRBJ2-2; D may be TRBD2 (6 bases). This CDR3 region has 13 residues. The ends were cut back, 5 bases at V and 7 bases at J, with 11 bases in the middle. The germline V gene has CDR1 LNHDA and CDR2 SQIVND (reference sequence). The CDR3 reads CASSSSGLGELFF. CDR3 coding DNA: TGTGCCAGTAGTTCGTCGGGACTCGGGGAGCTGTTTTTT.

The J gene is TRBJ2-1, the V gene TRBV5-6; TRBD2 aligns across 8 bases. In germline, CDR1 is SGHDT, CDR2 YYEEEE. The trim removed 3 bases at V and 9 bases at J, leaving 11 bases unmatched. This CDR3 comprises 15 residues. CDR3 nucleotides: TGTGCCAGCAGCTCGCTAGCGGGTTCCCATGGTGAGCAGTTCTTC. Protein product: CASSSLAGSHGEQFF. Variable domain in full (rest from reference TRBV5-6 and TRBJ2-1): DAGVTQSPTHLIKTRGQQVTLRCSPKSGHDTVSWYQQALGQGPQFIFQYYEEEERQRGNFPDRFSGHQFPNYSSELNVNALLLGDSALYLCASSSLAGSHGEQFFGPGTRLTVL.

The rearrangement joins TRBV14 to TRBJ1-2; 11 bases match TRBD1. Germline assignment: CDR1 SGHDN and CDR2 FVKESK. Unmatched junction bases numbered 7, after V lost 4 bases and J lost 6 bases. The CDR3 extends over 15 amino acids. DNA of the CDR3: TGTGCCAGCAGCCGTGGACAGGGGGCGTGGGATGGCTACACCTTC. Its translation: CASSRGQGAWDGYTF.

V is TRBV28 and J is TRBJ2-1, with D tentatively TRBD1 (6 bases). Germline V gives CDR1 MDHEN, CDR2 SYDVKM. This CDR3 contains 12 residues. V lost 5 bases and J 9 bases, leaving 11 bases between the germline ends. CDR3 coding DNA: TGTGCCAGCAGTGAACAGGGTTCTGAGCAGTTCTTC. This sequence encodes CASSEQGSEQFF.

The rearrangement uses TRBV5-4 and TRBJ2-3, with D perhaps being TRBD1 or TRBD2 (5 bases each). Trimming stripped 6 bases from V and 2 bases from J, with 22 bases between. Germline-derived CDR1 and CDR2 are SGHNT and YYREEE (reference sequence). CDR3 length equals 17 residues. CDR3 sequence reads: CASNLNGVATDTDTQYF. The CDR3 DNA follows: TGTGCCAGCAACTTAAACGGGGTAGCGACAGACACAGATACGCAGTATTTT.

The chain has TRBV15 and TRBJ2-3; no clear D. This CDR3 spans 14 amino acids. The V gene's germline CDR1 is LNHNV and CDR2 YYDKDF (reference sequence). V was clipped by 0 bases and J by 4 bases, with 8 bases between them. CDR3 sequence (DNA): TGTGCCACCAGCAGAGATCTGGTAGCAGATACGCAGTATTTT. Translation gives CATSRDLVADTQYF.

The chain carries TRBV7-9 and TRBJ2-7, with D uncertain. V was cut by 11 bases and J by 2 bases, with 16 bases left in between. Germline lookup yields CDR1 SEHNR and CDR2 FQNEAQ (reference sequence). The CDR3 spans 13 residues. In nucleotides, the CDR3 is TGTGCCTCATCCATCGGAAGGGCCTACGAGCAGTACTTC. It specifies CASSIGRAYEQYF. Full variable domain (missing parts from reference TRBV7-9 and TRBJ2-7): DTGVSQNPRHKITKRGQNVTFRCDPISEHNRLYWYRQTLGQGPEFLTYFQNEAQLEKSRLLSDRFSAERPKGSFSTLEIQRTEQGDSAMYLCASSIGRAYEQYFGPGTRLTVT.

The chain employs TRBV6-1 and TRBJ1-5, with 11 nucleotides matching TRBD1. V lost 3 bases to trimming and J lost 6 bases; unmatched junction nucleotides: 7. CDR3 length: 16 residues. The germline gives CDR1 MNHNS, CDR2 SASEGT. CDR3 bases: TGTGCCAGCAGTGACCGGACAGGGGGCCGCAGTCAGCCCCAGCATTTT. Its protein product is CASSDRTGGRSQPQHF.

The chain uses TRBV2 and TRBJ1-1, with D unresolved. The CDR3 length is 13 residues. Deletions cut 6 bases from V and 3 bases from J, with 11 bases between. Looked up from germline, CDR1 is SNHLY and CDR2 is FYNNEI. CDR3 bases: TGTGCCAGCAGGACGGCTGTCTACACTGAAGCTTTCTTT. Translating it yields CASRTAVYTEAFF.

V is TRBV4-3 and J is TRBJ2-1; no definite D call. V lost 0 bases and J 1 base, leaving 7 bases between the germline ends. The CDR3 contains 15 residues. Germline-derived CDR1 and CDR2 are LGHNA and YSLEER. CDR3: CASSQDRVSYNEQFF. The CDR3 DNA follows: TGCGCCAGCAGCCAAGACCGAGTATCCTACAATGAGCAGTTCTTC.

This rearrangement joins TRBV5-1 to TRBJ2-5; TRBD2 matches 10 bases. CDR1 is SGHRS, CDR2 YFSETQ, per germline. The CDR3 is made up of 16 amino acids. Losses at the gene ends were 0 bases for V and 8 bases for J; bases not matched to a gene: 10. The CDR3 nucleotides read TGCGCCAGCAGCTTGGGCTTCTCCCTAGCGGGAGCCACCCAGTACTTC. Translated, it gives CASSLGFSLAGATQYF.